The clone carrying this T cell receptor beta chain was counted only a few times. Two oligonucleotides, mixed equimolar, formed the beta constant-region primer covering TRBC1 and TRBC2. The ligated cDNA underwent four PCR rounds using SP2 and nested alpha and beta constant-region primers. A single record per CDR3 protein comes from TCRdb applying MiXCR to the UMI-ligation and nested PCR reads. Of more than 6,000 distinct CDR3 sequences in the sample, around 28% are singletons; the top ten hold approximately 50%. V was clipped by 7 bases and J by 0 bases, with 21 bases between them. The CDR3 contains 18 residues. Germline values: CDR1 MNHNY, CDR2 SVGAGI (reference sequence). This entry comes from a study of naive and memory T cell subsets.

Sequencing was performed on CD8+ TEMRA cells from blood. Subset here: effector memory re-expressing CD45RA, CD45RA+ CD27-. The chain combines TRBV6-6 with TRBJ2-2; D perhaps matches TRBD2 (7 bases). The TCR sequence derives from a human donor in good health. The CDR3 nucleotides are TGTGCCAGCATTGCCTTCCTCAGCGGGACACCGAACACCGGGGAGCTGTTTTTT. Amino acids: CASIAFLSGTPNTGELFF.